The 2 T cell receptor beta chains listed next were all sequenced from one sample in a study of T cell changes during pregnancy in multiple sclerosis. Using immunoSEQ multiplex PCR, the repertoire was profiled, and TCRdb retains in-frame clones only, with some absent. The table has roughly 75,000 clones, about 88% seen once. The input for sequencing was peripheral blood, taken before pregnancy. The receptor source for this set is a female donor with multiple sclerosis, enrolled in a pregnancy study.

V and J are TRBV5-6 and TRBJ1-6; weak D call: TRBD1 (6 bases). The germline V gene has CDR1 SGHDT and CDR2 YYEEEE. The CDR3 has 15 residues. Trimming cost V 3 bases and J 7 bases, with 14 bases left between them. DNA of the CDR3: TGTGCCAGCAGCTCCCCGAGGGGGAACAATTCACCCCTCCACTTT. Amino acids: CASSSPRGNNSPLHF.

The V gene is TRBV6-1, the J gene TRBJ2-2; 9 nucleotides align to TRBD1. The CDR3 loop spans 15 amino acids. V was pared by 2 bases and J by 8 bases, with 6 bases of the junction left unmatched. Germline CDR1 and CDR2: MNHNS and SASEGT. CDR3 sequence reads: CASSEKGTGSGELFF. The CDR3 DNA is TGTGCCAGCAGTGAAAAGGGGACAGGGTCAGGGGAGCTGTTTTTT.